These T cell receptor beta chains were read from a single sample in a study of patients and donors after allogeneic stem cell transplantation. TCRdb re-called the RT-PCR reads through MiXCR, storing one row per CDR3 protein. The sample yields about 87,000 distinct CDR3 sequences, approximately 5.2% seen once. The specimen sequenced was blood, either unsorted or a sorted T cell fraction (not recorded which). The receptor source for this set is a human donor who was either an allogeneic HSCT recipient or a stem cell or donor lymphocyte infusion donor (not recorded which). It is not recorded whose cells these are; they may come from a transplant donor. Each CDR3 is given with its conserved first and last residue. D genes are given only for firm matches. Where a row states a size, it is once, few, many or the class of an expanded clone; other rows omit it.

size	V	J	D	DNA	CDR3
many	TRBV14	TRBJ1-3	NA	TGTGCCAGCAGCCAAGACAGGGGAAACACCATATATTTT	CASSQDRGNTIYF
few	TRBV7-9	TRBJ2-5	NA	TGTGCCAGCAGCTCCGCCAGGGAGCAAGAGACCCAGTACTTC	CASSSAREQETQYF
NA	TRBV6-1	TRBJ2-5	NA	TGTGCCAGCAGGATTATAGTTCCGGAGACCCAGTACTTC	CASRIIVPETQYF
many	TRBV6-1	TRBJ2-7	TRBD2	TGTGCCAGCAGCAATCCCCTAGCGGGAGCCTACGAGCAGTACTTC	CASSNPLAGAYEQYF
NA	TRBV19	TRBJ1-1	TRBD1	TGTGCCAGTAGACCGACCGGGACAGGGATAGTAGGCACTGAAGCTTTCTTT	CASRPTGTGIVGTEAFF
NA	TRBV9	TRBJ2-3	NA	TGTGCCAGCAGCGTAGTTGAGGATACGCAGTATTTT	CASSVVEDTQYF
many	TRBV2	TRBJ2-1	NA	TGTGCCAGCAGTGTAAACAACTACTCCTACAATGAGCAGTTCTTC	CASSVNNYSYNEQFF
medium-sized	TRBV7-6	TRBJ2-5	NA	TGTGCCAGCAGCCAAACGGAGGGTTCAGAGACCCAGTACTTC	CASSQTEGSETQYF
NA	TRBV5-1	TRBJ2-5	NA	TGCGCCAGCAGCTTGATAAGGCAGGGGGGTGAGACCCAGTACTTC	CASSLIRQGGETQYF
many	TRBV27	TRBJ2-1	NA	TGTGCCAGCAGTCCCACCTACAATGAGCAGTTCTTC	CASSPTYNEQFF
many	TRBV2	TRBJ1-1	NA	TGTGCCAGCAGTAAAAGTATGAACACTGAAGCTTTCTTT	CASSKSMNTEAFF
few	TRBV5-1	TRBJ1-1	NA	TGCGCCAGCAGCCCCGGAGGAATTGCTGAAGCTTTCTTT	CASSPGGIAEAFF
many	TRBV5-1	TRBJ2-4	NA	TGCGCCAGCAGCTTGGGGCAGACGGACGACATTCAGTACTTC	CASSLGQTDDIQYF
medium-sized	TRBV5-1	TRBJ2-3	NA	TGCGCCAGCAGCCCAACCTCAGTGAGCGACACAGATACGCAGTATTTT	CASSPTSVSDTDTQYF
many	TRBV20-1	TRBJ1-4	NA	TGCAGTGCTAGAGATTTGGGTGAGGAGGAAAAACTGTTTTTT	CSARDLGEEEKLFF
many	TRBV20-1	TRBJ1-5	TRBD1	TGCAGTGCTAAAAAAGGACAGGGATATCAGCCCCAGCATTTT	CSAKKGQGYQPQHF
many	TRBV5-1	TRBJ2-1	NA	TGCGCCAGCAGCTTGGAGAAGGGGCCAACGGATGAGCAGTTCTTC	CASSLEKGPTDEQFF
many	TRBV20-1	TRBJ1-4	TRBD1	TGCAGTGCTAGAGATCGGGACAGGGGGGAAAAACTGTTTTTT	CSARDRDRGEKLFF
many	TRBV12-3/TRBV12-4	TRBJ1-1	TRBD1	TGTGCCAGCAGTTTAGTTCAGGGGGCGAACACTGAAGCTTTCTTT	CASSLVQGANTEAFF
few	TRBV20-1	TRBJ2-3	NA	TGCAGTGCTAGCCAAGCCACAGATACGCAGTATTTT	CSASQATDTQYF
many	TRBV30	TRBJ1-2	NA	TGTGCCCGGAGTGAGGGGGGATCTAACTATGGCTACACCTTC	CARSEGGSNYGYTF
many	TRBV27	TRBJ1-6	NA	TGTGCCAGCAGTTTATCCCCTCCCTCCGGGACCCTTAATTCACCCCTCCACTTT	CASSLSPPSGTLNSPLHF
NA	TRBV5-5	TRBJ2-5	NA	TGTGCCAGCAGCTTGGGACTCGCAAAAGAGACCCAGTACTTC	CASSLGLAKETQYF
few	TRBV5-1	TRBJ1-4	TRBD1	TGCGCCAGCAGCCCGGGGGTAGGGGGCAGAGAAAAACTGTTTTTT	CASSPGVGGREKLFF
many	TRBV7-3	TRBJ1-2	NA	TGTGCCAGCAGCCAAGGGGGGACACCGGAAAAAAGCGTTGGCTACACCTTC	CASSQGGTPEKSVGYTF
many	TRBV7-2	TRBJ2-3	TRBD2	TGTGCCAGCAGCGGGAGCGGGAGGGCCACAGATACGCAGTATTTT	CASSGSGRATDTQYF
many	TRBV5-1	TRBJ2-2	NA	TGCGCCAGCAGCTTGACTAGTACCGGGGAGCTGTTTTTT	CASSLTSTGELFF
few	TRBV4-2	TRBJ2-2	TRBD2	TGTGCCAGCAGCCAAGAGAAAGGGCGGGAGGGCCTATGGGACACCGGGGAGCTGTTTTTT	CASSQEKGREGLWDTGELFF
many	TRBV19	TRBJ1-2	NA	TGTGCCAGTAGTATCGTTAGGCGCGGCTATGGCTACACCTTC	CASSIVRRGYGYTF
many	TRBV6-1	TRBJ2-2	NA	TGTGCCAGCAGTCCGTTTTGGGGGAAGGACACCGGGGAGCTGTTTTTT	CASSPFWGKDTGELFF
many	TRBV5-4	TRBJ1-3	TRBD1	TGTGCCAGCAGCGCAACAGGGGGAATCTCTGGAAACACCATATATTTT	CASSATGGISGNTIYF
many	TRBV24-1	TRBJ2-2	TRBD1	TGTGCCACCTCTCTGGGCAGGGGGCAAGGTTCGAACACCGGGGAGCTGTTTTTT	CATSLGRGQGSNTGELFF
many	TRBV25-1	TRBJ2-7	TRBD2	TGTGCCAGCAGTCCCCGGGGGGGGGCCTACGAGCAGTACTTC	CASSPRGGAYEQYF
NA	TRBV10-3	TRBJ1-2	NA	TGTGCCACGACAGATCCCGGCGCTGGCTACACCTTC	CATTDPGAGYTF
NA	TRBV9	TRBJ2-3	TRBD1	TGTGCCAGCAGCGCGGGACAGTGGATCAAAGATACGCAGTATTTT	CASSAGQWIKDTQYF
many	TRBV29-1	TRBJ2-1	TRBD1	TGCAGCGTTCTCCGGGACAGGGAAGGGAATGAGCAGTTCTTC	CSVLRDREGNEQFF
many	TRBV18	TRBJ1-1	NA	TGTGCCAGCTCGGACAGCTGGAACACTGAAGCTTTCTTT	CASSDSWNTEAFF
few	TRBV12-3/TRBV12-4	TRBJ2-1	TRBD1	TGTGCCAGCAGTTTTTCCGAGACAGGGCTAAATGAGCAGTTCTTC	CASSFSETGLNEQFF
NA	TRBV5-5	TRBJ2-2	NA	TGTGCCAGCAGCTTGGACTCAGGGACGGTGTTTTTT	CASSLDSGTVFF
many	TRBV5-1	TRBJ1-1	NA	TGCGCCAGCAGCACGGACGGATTGAACACTGAAGCTTTCTTT	CASSTDGLNTEAFF
many	TRBV20-1	TRBJ2-1	NA	TGCAGTGCTAGGAGGGGCTTCGATGAGCAGTTCTTC	CSARRGFDEQFF
many	TRBV11-2	TRBJ2-5	TRBD2	TGTGCCAGCAGCTTACCCTCCAGACTAGCGGGGGTACGAGAGACCCAGTACTTC	CASSLPSRLAGVRETQYF
few	TRBV3-1	TRBJ2-3	NA	TGTGCCAGCAGCGTCGGGGAAAGCACAGATACGCAGTATTTT	CASSVGESTDTQYF
many	TRBV4-2	TRBJ1-1	NA	TGTGCCAGCAGCCAACAAGGCTTCACTGAAGCTTTCTTT	CASSQQGFTEAFF
many	TRBV20-1	TRBJ1-6	NA	TGCAGTGCTAGAGATAGTAGAGGTCTTAATAATTCACCCCTCCACTTT	CSARDSRGLNNSPLHF
many	TRBV15	TRBJ2-1	NA	TGTGCCACCAGCAGAGATCTCACGGCAGGCTACAATGAGCAGTTCTTC	CATSRDLTAGYNEQFF
NA	TRBV18	TRBJ1-3	NA	TGTGCCAGCTCACCACCAGGGATGACTGGAAACACCATATATTTT	CASSPPGMTGNTIYF
NA	TRBV11-3	TRBJ1-2	NA	TGTGCCAGCAGTTTCGACAGAAATGGCTACACCTTC	CASSFDRNGYTF
many	TRBV28	TRBJ2-7	TRBD2	TGTGCCAGCACCCCGGGCGGGAGCGGGTACGAGCAGTACTTC	CASTPGGSGYEQYF
many	TRBV29-1	TRBJ1-5	TRBD1	TGCAGCGTTGGACAGGGCGGCAATCAGCCCCAGCATTTT	CSVGQGGNQPQHF
many	TRBV5-4	TRBJ2-5	NA	TGTGCCAGCAGCTTGGCAGGTGGAGCAGAAATACAAGAGACCCAGTACTTC	CASSLAGGAEIQETQYF
many	TRBV14	TRBJ2-5	NA	TGTGCCAGCAGTCTCAGGATTCAAGAGACCCAGTACTTC	CASSLRIQETQYF
many	TRBV4-1	TRBJ2-1	TRBD2	TGCGCCAGCAGCCCCCCTAGCGGACTCTACAATGAGCAGTTCTTC	CASSPPSGLYNEQFF
NA	TRBV19	TRBJ2-3	NA	TGTGCCAGTAGGGGAGCCACAGATACGCAGTATTTT	CASRGATDTQYF
many	TRBV11-2	TRBJ2-7	TRBD2	TGTGCCAGCAGCTTTTGGACTAGCCCCTACGAGCAGTACTTC	CASSFWTSPYEQYF
NA	TRBV28	TRBJ1-6	NA	TGTGCCAGCAGTTTAGGAGAGTCACCCCTCCACTTT	CASSLGESPLHF
many	TRBV20-1	TRBJ1-6	NA	TGCAGTGCTAGCGGAGACGGTCCTGGGTCACCCCTCCACTTT	CSASGDGPGSPLHF
NA	TRBV27	TRBJ1-2	NA	TGTGCCACCAGGTCTACGGCCGGGGGCTACACCTTC	CATRSTAGGYTF
many	TRBV12-3/TRBV12-4	TRBJ1-6	NA	TGTGCCAGCAGTTTAGCGAATTCACCCCTCCACTTT	CASSLANSPLHF